These 14 T cell receptor beta chains originate from one sample sequenced in a study of blood T cells in healthy people across ages (dated by TCRdb to 2015 to 2017). The protocol used for the library was 5' RACE. Sequenced using an Illumina HiSeq 2500. A second PCR of roughly 7 to 11 cycles was run with a J-beta primer mix and a sample-barcoded 5' primer. TCRdb applied fastp at Q25 and MiXCR to the public reads, then kept only in-frame beta chains. Each entry merges the rows of one CDR3 protein and shows their most common DNA and genes. The sample contains approximately 850,000 distinct CDR3 sequences, 44% of them found a single time. Jointly, the top ten make up roughly 19% of the sample. The sample comprised blood. These receptors all come from a man between 60 and 75 years old in good health.

V and J are TRBV10-3 and TRBJ2-7, with 9 nucleotides matching TRBD2. The V gene end was trimmed by 6 bases and the J gene end by 3 bases; junction bases not matched to a gene: 9. Germline V gene data show CDR1 as ENHRY and CDR2 as SYGVKD. The CDR3 runs 15 residues. The CDR3 reads CAIRAPGLAGYEQYF. The CDR3 nucleotides are TGTGCCATCAGAGCCCCGGGACTAGCTGGCTACGAGCAGTACTTC.

This clonotype was counted a few times. This chain connects TRBV28 to TRBJ2-1, with 9 bases fitting TRBD1. Germline V lookup: CDR1 MDHEN, CDR2 SYDVKM. This CDR3 is built from 14 residues. After removal of 7 bases from V and 10 bases from J, the junction contained 11 bases not matched to a gene. CDR3 DNA sequence: TGTGCCAGCAAAGACGGACAGGGGATCCCCGAGCAGTTCTTC. It translates to CASKDGQGIPEQFF.

Turning to this clonotype: Its ends do not fully match the called genes, so a read error is possible. V gene TRBV6-2 or TRBV6-3 combines with J gene TRBJ2-5; D gene ambiguous. This CDR3 contains 16 residues. Germline assignment: CDR1 MNHEY and CDR2 SVGEGT. CDR3 protein: CASSYSTRTRQETQYF. The CDR3 nucleotides are TGTGCCAGCAGCTACTCGACTCGGACCCGTCAAGAGACCCAGTACTTC.

J is TRBJ1-2 and V is TRBV2, with D possibly matching TRBD1 (5 bases). V was shortened by 5 bases and J by 8 bases, with 21 bases between the two germline ends. Germline V gene lookup returns CDR1 SNHLY and CDR2 FYNNEI. CDR3 length: 15 residues. The CDR3 DNA is TGTGCCAGCAGTTCAACCGGGGCCGGACTTGGCGGCTACACCTTC. Amino acid sequence: CASSSTGAGLGGYTF. Full variable domain (rest looked up from reference TRBV2 and TRBJ1-2): EPEVTQTPSHQVTQMGQEVILRCVPISNHLYFYWYRQILGQKVEFLVSFYNNEISEKSEIFDDQFSVERPDGSNFTLKIRSTKLEDSAMYFCASSSTGAGLGGYTFGSGTRLTVV.

On this clonotype: With a much larger clone just one base away, this may be a read error. The chain recombines TRBV3-1 with TRBJ2-1, with 10 bases lining up with TRBD2. CDR3 size: 13 residues. In germline, CDR1 is LGHDT, CDR2 YNNKEL (reference sequence). J was trimmed by 15 bases and V by 0 bases; bases with no gene match: 5. This chain's CDR3 is CASSQDRAGGRFF. The CDR3 region has the DNA TGTGCCAGCAGCCAAGATCGAGCGGGGGGGCGGTTCTTC.

The V gene is TRBV21-1, the J gene TRBJ1-2. TRBV21-1 is flagged as a pseudogene. The CDR3 is made up of 15 amino acids. The CDR3 nucleotides are TGTGCCAGCAGCAAAGGAGTTAGGGTTGGGAATGGCTACACCTTC. Translating it yields CASSKGVRVGNGYTF.

The chain is built from TRBV2 and TRBJ2-3; TRBD2 matches at 10 bases. Germline V gives CDR1 SNHLY, CDR2 FYNNEI. The CDR3 has 19 residues. Germline trimming cut 7 bases from V and 1 base from J; bases unmatched to any gene: 17. CDR3 DNA: TGTGCCAGCAACCTAGTAGCGGGGGGAAAAATACAGGGCACAGATACGCAGTATTTT. It specifies CASNLVAGGKIQGTDTQYF. The complete variable domain, with remaining parts taken from reference TRBV2 and TRBJ2-3, reads EPEVTQTPSHQVTQMGQEVILRCVPISNHLYFYWYRQILGQKVEFLVSFYNNEISEKSEIFDDQFSVERPDGSNFTLKIRSTKLEDSAMYFCASNLVAGGKIQGTDTQYFGPGTRLTVL.

The gene calls are TRBV29-1 and TRBJ2-7, with 7 nucleotides matching TRBD1. This CDR3 region has 14 residues. Germline lookup yields CDR1 SQVTM and CDR2 ANQGSEA. With 7 bases clipped from V and 0 bases from J, the junction kept 9 bases outside the gene matches. The CDR3 nucleotides are TGCAGCGCTGGGGCCGGGACAGCCTCCTACGAGCAGTACTTC. It yields the protein CSAGAGTASYEQYF.

The chain links TRBV7-2 to TRBJ2-5, with 8 bases fitting TRBD2. This CDR3 region has 14 residues. J was trimmed by 7 bases and V by 5 bases; bases with no gene match: 9. CDR1 and CDR2 (germline): SGHTA, FQGNSA. The CDR3 spells CASSPGLDFWTQYF. The CDR3 DNA sequence: TGTGCCAGCAGCCCGGGACTAGATTTTTGGACCCAGTACTTC.

This sequence joins TRBV7-2 and TRBJ2-7, with D unresolved. The V and J ends lost 5 bases and 2 bases respectively, with 13 bases between them. This CDR3 comprises 14 residues. The germline gives CDR1 SGHTA, CDR2 FQGNSA. The CDR3 nucleotides read TGTGCCAGCAGCCCCGAACCCTATCCCTACGAGCAGTACTTC. Its translation is CASSPEPYPYEQYF. Together with reference TRBV7-2 and TRBJ2-7, the CDR3 gives the full variable domain: GAGVSQSPSNKVTEKGKDVELRCDPISGHTALYWYRQSLGQGLEFLIYFQGNSAPDKSGLPSDRFSAERTGGSVSTLTIQRTQQEDSAVYLCASSPEPYPYEQYFGPGTRLTVT.

About this clonotype itself: Mismatch with germline at one junction end may stem from a read error. The gene calls are TRBV29-1 and TRBJ1-2; TRBD1 is a possible D gene (5 bases). Germline assignment: CDR1 SQVTM and CDR2 ANQGSEA. The CDR3 loop spans 14 amino acids. CDR3 sequence (DNA): TGCAGCGTTCAAGGCCGAGGGGAGGTGCAGGGCTGCACCTTC. Translating gives CSVQGRGEVQGCTF.

This chain joins TRBV6-5 and TRBJ1-1, with 12 nucleotides matching TRBD1. The CDR3 loop spans 18 amino acids. The ends lost 4 bases at V and 6 bases at J; junction bases unmatched: 15. CDR1 and CDR2 from the germline V gene are MNHEY and SVGAGI. The CDR3 coding sequence is TGTGCCAGCAGTTTCGATTCCGGGACAGGGGGCTTTGACCCTGAAGCTTTCTTT. It codes for CASSFDSGTGGFDPEAFF.

This clonotype turned up a few times. The chain combines TRBV10-3 with TRBJ1-6, with TRBD1 matching over 7 bases. This CDR3 has 12 amino acids. V lost 6 bases, J lost 7 bases, and 0 bases stayed unmatched. Germline V CDR1 and CDR2: ENHRY, SYGVKD. CDR3 in amino acids: CAIRTGNSPLHF. Written as DNA, the CDR3 is TGTGCCATCAGGACAGGGAATTCACCCCTCCACTTT.

The J gene is TRBJ2-3, the V gene TRBV3-1, with TRBD1 identical over 9 bases. Germline CDR1 LGHDT, CDR2 YNNKEL (reference sequence). The CDR3 covers 15 residues. The V gene end was trimmed by 5 bases and the J gene end by 1 base; junction bases not matched to a gene: 4. CDR3 in amino acids: CASSGRDRGTDTQYF. The CDR3 bases are TGTGCCAGCAGCGGCCGGGACAGGGGCACAGATACGCAGTATTTT.